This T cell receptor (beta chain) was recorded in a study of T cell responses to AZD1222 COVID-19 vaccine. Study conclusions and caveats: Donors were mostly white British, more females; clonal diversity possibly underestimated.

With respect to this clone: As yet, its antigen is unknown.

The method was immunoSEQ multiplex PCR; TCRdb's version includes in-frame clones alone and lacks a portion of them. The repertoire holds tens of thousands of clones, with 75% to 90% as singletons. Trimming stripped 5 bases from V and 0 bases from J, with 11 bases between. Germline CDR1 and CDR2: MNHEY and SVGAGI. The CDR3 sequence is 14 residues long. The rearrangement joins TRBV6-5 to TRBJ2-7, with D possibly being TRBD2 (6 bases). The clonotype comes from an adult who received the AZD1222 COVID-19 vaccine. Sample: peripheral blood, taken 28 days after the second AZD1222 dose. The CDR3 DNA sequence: TGTGCCAGCAGTACGGACGGGAGCTCCTACGAGCAGTACTTC. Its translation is CASSTDGSSYEQYF.